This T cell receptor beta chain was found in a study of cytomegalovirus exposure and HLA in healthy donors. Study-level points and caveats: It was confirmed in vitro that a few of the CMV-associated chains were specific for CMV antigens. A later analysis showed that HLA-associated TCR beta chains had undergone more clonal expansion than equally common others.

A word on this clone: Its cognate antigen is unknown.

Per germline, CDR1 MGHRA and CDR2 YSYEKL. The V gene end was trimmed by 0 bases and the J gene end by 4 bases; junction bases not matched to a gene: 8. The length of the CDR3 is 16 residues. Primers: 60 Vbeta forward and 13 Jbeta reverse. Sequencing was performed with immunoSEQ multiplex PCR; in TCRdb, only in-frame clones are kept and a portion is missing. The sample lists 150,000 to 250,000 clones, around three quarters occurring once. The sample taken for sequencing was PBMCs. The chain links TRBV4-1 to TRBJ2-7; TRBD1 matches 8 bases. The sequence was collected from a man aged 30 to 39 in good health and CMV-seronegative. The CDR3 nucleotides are TGCGCCAGCAGCCAAGACCCGGGACAGGAGCCTTACGAGCAGTACTTC. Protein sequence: CASSQDPGQEPYEQYF.